The 4 T cell receptor beta chains below were found in one sample sequenced in a study of blood T cell repertoires in COVID-19. TCRdb's table, derived via immunoSEQ multiplex PCR, lists solely in-frame clones and lacks some. The data contain fewer than 400,000 clones, about nine tenths of them singletons. What was sequenced was PBMCs or T cells enriched from blood (not recorded which). Receptors were obtained from a man aged 55-75 years who had recovered from COVID-19.

This chain uses TRBV5-1 with TRBJ2-5; D is uncertain. The V gene lost 0 bases and the J gene lost 2 bases, with 8 bases spanning the gap. The CDR3 extends over 14 amino acids. CDR1 SGHRS and CDR2 YFSETQ come from the germline V gene. CDR3 protein: CASSLVASQETQYF. In DNA form, the CDR3 reads TGCGCCAGCAGCTTGGTGGCCTCACAAGAGACCCAGTACTTC.

The chain uses TRBV5-1 and TRBJ2-5; 8 nucleotides agree with TRBD1. The CDR3 is made up of 14 amino acids. The J segment lost 2 bases and the V segment lost 4 bases, leaving 4 bases of the junction unmatched. The germline V gene has CDR1 SGHRS and CDR2 YFSETQ. The CDR3 DNA reads as TGCGCCAGCAGCAAGGGGACAGGACAAGAGACCCAGTACTTC. This codes for CASSKGTGQETQYF.

The CDR3 spells CASSPPGTGNSPLHF. The CDR3 nucleotides read TGTGCCAGCAGCCCACCAGGGACAGGGAATTCACCCCTCCACTTT. The chain is built from TRBV5-5 and TRBJ1-6; TRBD1 matches 9 bases. Germline V gene lookup returns CDR1 SGHKS and CDR2 YYEKEE (reference sequence). CDR3 length equals 15 residues. The V and J ends lost 4 bases and 7 bases, in that order; junction bases with no gene match: 6. Full variable domain (remainder filled in from reference TRBV5-5 and TRBJ1-6): DAGVTQSPTHLIKTRGQQVTLRCSPISGHKSVSWYQQVLGQGPQFIFQYYEKEERGRGNFPDRFSARQFPNYSSELNVNALLLGDSALYLCASSPPGTGNSPLHFGNGTRLTVT.

The CDR3 DNA is TGTGCCAGCAGCTTAACCGCCTCGGGACAGGGGATGAGGGAGCCCCAGCATTTT. This encodes CASSLTASGQGMREPQHF. The rearrangement uses TRBV7-3 and TRBJ1-5, with 10 nucleotides matching TRBD1. V dropped 0 bases and J dropped 8; count of bases not matched to a gene: 13. The CDR3 extends over 18 amino acids. CDR1 and CDR2 from the germline V gene are SGHTA and FQGTGA.